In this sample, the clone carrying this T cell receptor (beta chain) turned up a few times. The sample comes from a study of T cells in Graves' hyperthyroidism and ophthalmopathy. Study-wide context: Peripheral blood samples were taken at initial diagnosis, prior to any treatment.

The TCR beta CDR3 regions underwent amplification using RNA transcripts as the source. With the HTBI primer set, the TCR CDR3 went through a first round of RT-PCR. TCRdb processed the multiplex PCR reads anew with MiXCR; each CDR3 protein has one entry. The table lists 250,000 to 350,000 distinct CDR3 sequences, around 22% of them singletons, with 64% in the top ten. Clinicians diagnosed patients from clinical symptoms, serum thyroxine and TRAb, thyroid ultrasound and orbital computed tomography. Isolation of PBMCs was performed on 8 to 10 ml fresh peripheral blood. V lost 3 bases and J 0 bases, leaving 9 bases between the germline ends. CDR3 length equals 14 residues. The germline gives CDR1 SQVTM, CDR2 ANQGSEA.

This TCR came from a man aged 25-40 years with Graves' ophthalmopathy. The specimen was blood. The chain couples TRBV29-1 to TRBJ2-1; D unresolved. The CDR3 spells CSVDGQTSYNEQFF. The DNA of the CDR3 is TGCAGCGTTGACGGGCAGACCTCCTACAATGAGCAGTTCTTC.